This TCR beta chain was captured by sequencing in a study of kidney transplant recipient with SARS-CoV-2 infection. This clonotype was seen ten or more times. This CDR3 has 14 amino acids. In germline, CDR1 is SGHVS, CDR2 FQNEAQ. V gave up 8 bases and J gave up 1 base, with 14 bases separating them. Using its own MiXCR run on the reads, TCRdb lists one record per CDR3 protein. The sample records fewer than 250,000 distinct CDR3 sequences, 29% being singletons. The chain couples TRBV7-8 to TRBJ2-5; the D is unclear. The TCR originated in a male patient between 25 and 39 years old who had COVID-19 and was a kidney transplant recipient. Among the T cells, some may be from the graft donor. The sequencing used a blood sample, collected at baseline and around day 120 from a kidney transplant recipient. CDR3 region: CASGYVETQETQYF. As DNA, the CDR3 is TGTGCCAGCGGTTATGTGGAGACCCAAGAGACCCAGTACTTC.